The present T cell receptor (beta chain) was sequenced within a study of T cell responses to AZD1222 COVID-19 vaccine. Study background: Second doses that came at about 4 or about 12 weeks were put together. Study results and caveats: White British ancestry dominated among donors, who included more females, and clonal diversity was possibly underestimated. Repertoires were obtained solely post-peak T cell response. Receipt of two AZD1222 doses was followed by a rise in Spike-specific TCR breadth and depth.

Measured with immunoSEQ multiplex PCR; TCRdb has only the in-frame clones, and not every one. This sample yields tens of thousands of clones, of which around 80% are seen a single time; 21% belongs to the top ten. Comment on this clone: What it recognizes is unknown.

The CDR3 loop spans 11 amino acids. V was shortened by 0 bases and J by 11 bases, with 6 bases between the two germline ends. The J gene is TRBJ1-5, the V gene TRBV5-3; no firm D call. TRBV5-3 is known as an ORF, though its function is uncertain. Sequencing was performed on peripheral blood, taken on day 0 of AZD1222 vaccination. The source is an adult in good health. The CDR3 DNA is TGTGCCAGAAGCTTGGTTTCATCCCAGCATTTT. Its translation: CARSLVSSQHF.